This T cell receptor (beta chain) was captured in a study of beta chain features in type 1 diabetes. Broader study findings: For patients, the naive, central memory and Treg TCRB repertoires appeared more alike than for healthy donors.

The CDR3 consists of 15 residues. Losses at the gene ends were 5 bases for V and 0 bases for J; bases not matched to a gene: 5. The germline V gene encodes CDR1 SNHLY and CDR2 FYNNEI. Expressed TCRB transcripts were sequenced after all isolated RNA was converted to cDNA. The protocol was immunoSEQ multiplex PCR, while the TCRdb copy is restricted to in-frame clones and leaves out a portion. The sample lists approximately 330,000 clones, 9.5% to 11% occurring once. A word on this clone: Its matching antigen is unknown.

The receptor's source is a woman aged 30 to 39 in good health. Sequencing was carried out using naive CD4+ T cells from blood. The rearrangement links TRBV2 to TRBJ2-3; TRBD1 matches at 7 bases. The CDR3 sequence is CASSTQGFSTDTQYF. CDR3 bases: TGTGCCAGCAGTACACAGGGGTTTAGCACAGATACGCAGTATTTT.